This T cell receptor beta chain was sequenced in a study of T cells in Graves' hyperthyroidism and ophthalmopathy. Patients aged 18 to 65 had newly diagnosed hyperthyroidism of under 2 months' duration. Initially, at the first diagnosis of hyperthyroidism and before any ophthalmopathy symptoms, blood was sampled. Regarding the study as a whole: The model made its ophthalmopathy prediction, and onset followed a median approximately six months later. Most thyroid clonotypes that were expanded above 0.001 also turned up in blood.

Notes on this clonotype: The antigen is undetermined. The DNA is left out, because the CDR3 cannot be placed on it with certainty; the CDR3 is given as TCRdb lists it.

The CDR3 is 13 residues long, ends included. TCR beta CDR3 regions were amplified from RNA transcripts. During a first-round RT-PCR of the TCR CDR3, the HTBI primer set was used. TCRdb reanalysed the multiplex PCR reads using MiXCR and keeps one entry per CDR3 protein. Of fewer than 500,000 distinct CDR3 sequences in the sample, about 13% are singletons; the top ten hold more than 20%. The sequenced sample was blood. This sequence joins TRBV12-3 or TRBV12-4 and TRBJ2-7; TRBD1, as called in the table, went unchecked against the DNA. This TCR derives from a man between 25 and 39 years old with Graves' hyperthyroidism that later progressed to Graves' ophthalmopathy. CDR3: CASSIFGAGARYF.